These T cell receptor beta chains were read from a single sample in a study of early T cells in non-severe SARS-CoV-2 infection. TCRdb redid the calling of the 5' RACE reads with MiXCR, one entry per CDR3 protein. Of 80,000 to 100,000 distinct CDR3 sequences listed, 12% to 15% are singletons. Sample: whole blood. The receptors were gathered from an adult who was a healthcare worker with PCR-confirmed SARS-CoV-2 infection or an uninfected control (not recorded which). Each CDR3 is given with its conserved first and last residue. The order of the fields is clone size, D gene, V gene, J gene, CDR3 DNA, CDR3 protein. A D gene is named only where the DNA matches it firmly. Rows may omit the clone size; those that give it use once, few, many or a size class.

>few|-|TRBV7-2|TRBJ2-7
TGTGCCAGCAGCTCTGACACAGGGTCCCCCTTCTACGAGCAGTACTTC
CASSSDTGSPFYEQYF
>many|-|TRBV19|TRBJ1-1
TGTGCCAGTAGTATCTCGAACACTGAAGCTTTCTTT
CASSISNTEAFF
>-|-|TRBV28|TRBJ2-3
TGTGCCAGCAGTGCTACTCCTCCCGGGGCAGGGAGATCAGATACGCAGTATTTT
CASSATPPGAGRSDTQYF
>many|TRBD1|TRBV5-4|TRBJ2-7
TGTGCCAGCAGCTTTGGGACAGCCTACGAGCAGTACTTC
CASSFGTAYEQYF
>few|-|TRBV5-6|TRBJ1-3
TGTGCCAGCAGCTCCTTAACCACCAAGACAGGCCACTCTGGAAACACCATATATTTT
CASSSLTTKTGHSGNTIYF
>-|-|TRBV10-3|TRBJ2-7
TGTGCCATCAGTGACAGTCACTACGAGCAGTACTTC
CAISDSHYEQYF
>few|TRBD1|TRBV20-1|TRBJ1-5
TGCAGTGCTGGACAGGCAAATCAGCCCCAGCATTTT
CSAGQANQPQHF
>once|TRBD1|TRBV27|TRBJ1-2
TGTGCCAGCAGTTTATCGACAGGGCACTATGGCTACACCTTC
CASSLSTGHYGYTF
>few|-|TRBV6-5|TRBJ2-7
TGTGCCAGCAGTTCCCTCCACGAGCAGTACTTC
CASSSLHEQYF
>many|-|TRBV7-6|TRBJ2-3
TGTGCCAGCAGCTCAGAGGTGGATACGCAGTATTTT
CASSSEVDTQYF
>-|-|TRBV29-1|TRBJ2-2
TGCAGCGCTAGACTAGGGTTGGGCGGGGAGCTGTTTTTT
CSARLGLGGELFF
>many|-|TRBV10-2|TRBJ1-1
TGCGCCAGCAGTGAGAGGGTCACTGAAGCTTTCTTT
CASSERVTEAFF
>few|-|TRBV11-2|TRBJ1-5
TGTGCCAGCAGCTTAGAAGGGGCGGAATTTAGCAATCAGCCCCAGCATTTT
CASSLEGAEFSNQPQHF
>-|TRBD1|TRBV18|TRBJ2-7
TGTGCCAGCTCACTGGCCGGGACAGACTCCTACGAGCAGTACTTC
CASSLAGTDSYEQYF
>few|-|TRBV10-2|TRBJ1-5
TGCGCCAGCTTCTCTGGGGCAGGAGACAATCAGCCCCAGCATTTT
CASFSGAGDNQPQHF
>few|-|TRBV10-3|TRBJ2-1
TGTGCCATCAGTGCGGCAGGCTCCTACAATGAGCAGTTCTTC
CAISAAGSYNEQFF
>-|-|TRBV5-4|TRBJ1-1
TGTGCCAGCAGCCCGGGGGCGGGCGGGAACACTGAAGCTTTCTTT
CASSPGAGGNTEAFF
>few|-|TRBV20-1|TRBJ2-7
TGCAGTGCTAGACGGGACTTTGCCACCTACGAGCAGTACTTC
CSARRDFATYEQYF
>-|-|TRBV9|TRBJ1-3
TGTGCCAGCTCATTCCAGAAGAGCTCTGGAAACACCATATATTTT
CASSFQKSSGNTIYF
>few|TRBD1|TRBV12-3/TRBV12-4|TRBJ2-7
TGTGCCAGCAGTCTAACGGACAGGGGCTACGAGCAGTACTTC
CASSLTDRGYEQYF
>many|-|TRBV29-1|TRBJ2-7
TGCAGCGTTGAAGATTCCGACGGACCCTACGAGCAGTACTTC
CSVEDSDGPYEQYF
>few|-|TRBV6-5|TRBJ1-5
TGTGCCAGTAACAGGGCCCAGGGTCAGCCCCAGCATTTT
CASNRAQGQPQHF
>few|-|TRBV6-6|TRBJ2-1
TGTGCCAGCAGTTACATAGGGGGAGGTGAGCAGTTCTTC
CASSYIGGGEQFF
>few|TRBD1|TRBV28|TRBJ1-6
TGTGCCAGCAGTTTACCAGGGGGCCAGGGTTCACCCCTCCACTTT
CASSLPGGQGSPLHF
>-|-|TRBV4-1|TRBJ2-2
TGCGCCAGCAGCCAAGGCAGGGGAGGCGACACCGGGGAGCTGTTTTTT
CASSQGRGGDTGELFF
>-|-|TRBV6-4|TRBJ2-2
TGTGCCAGCAGTGAATCTGGTCAGGGGAATACCGGGGAGCTGTTTTTT
CASSESGQGNTGELFF
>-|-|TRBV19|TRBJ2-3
TGTGCCAGTAGTCGGCGGGGAAGCGAAGATACGCAGTATTTT
CASSRRGSEDTQYF
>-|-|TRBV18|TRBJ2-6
TGTGCCAGCTCACCCCGACGGTCCTCTGGGGCCAACGTCCTGACTTTC
CASSPRRSSGANVLTF
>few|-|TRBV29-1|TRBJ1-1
TGCAGCGTTCAGGTCGGGAACACTGAAGCTTTCTTT
CSVQVGNTEAFF
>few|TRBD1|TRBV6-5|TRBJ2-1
TGTGCCAGCAGTTCAGGATTGACAGGGGGAAGATACAATGAGCAGTTCTTC
CASSSGLTGGRYNEQFF
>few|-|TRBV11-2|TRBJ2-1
TGTGCCAGCAGCTCCAGGGGGGGTCTTTTATCTGGGAATGAGCAGTTCTTC
CASSSRGGLLSGNEQFF
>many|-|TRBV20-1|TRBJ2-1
TGCAGTGCTAGCTACTACAATGAGCAGTTCTTC
CSASYYNEQFF
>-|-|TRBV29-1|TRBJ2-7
TGCAGCGTTGAGGGGTCCTACGAGCAGTACTTC
CSVEGSYEQYF
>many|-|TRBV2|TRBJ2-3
TGTGCCAGCAGCGGTCGCGGGGCCAGCACAGATACGCAGTATTTT
CASSGRGASTDTQYF
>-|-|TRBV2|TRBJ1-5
TGTGCCAGCAGTGATTCAGTGGGCCAGCCCCAGCATTTT
CASSDSVGQPQHF
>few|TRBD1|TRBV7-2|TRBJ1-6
TGTGCCAGCAGCTCCGGACAGGGTTCACCCCTCCACTTT
CASSSGQGSPLHF
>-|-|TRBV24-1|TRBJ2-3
TGTGCCACCAAGATGGCTTCTCAATCACCAGATACGCAGTATTTT
CATKMASQSPDTQYF
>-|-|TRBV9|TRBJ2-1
TGTGCCAGCAGCGTAGGACCCGACGGCTATGAGCAGTTCTTC
CASSVGPDGYEQFF
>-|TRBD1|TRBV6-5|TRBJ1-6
TGTGCCAGCAGTGCCCCCGGGACAGGGGATTCACCCCTCCACTTT
CASSAPGTGDSPLHF
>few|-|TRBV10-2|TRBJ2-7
TGCGCCACCACAACAGGAAATACCTACGAGCAGTACTTC
CATTTGNTYEQYF
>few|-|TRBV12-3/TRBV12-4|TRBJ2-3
TGTGCCAGCAGTTTATTTGGGACAGATACGCAGTATTTT
CASSLFGTDTQYF
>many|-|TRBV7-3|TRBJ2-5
TGTGCCAGCAGCGCCCTGACGGGGAGGGGGTACCAAGAGACCCAGTACTTC
CASSALTGRGYQETQYF
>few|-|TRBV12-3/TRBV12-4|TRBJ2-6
TGTGCCAGCAGTTTACGGAGGGGAGGCAGGTCTGGGGCCAACGTCCTGACTTTC
CASSLRRGGRSGANVLTF
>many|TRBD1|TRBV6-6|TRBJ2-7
TGTGCCAGCAGTCGGACAGGAGCCTTCGAGCAGTACTTC
CASSRTGAFEQYF
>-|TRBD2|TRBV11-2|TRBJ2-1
TGTGCCAGCAGCTTAGATCAGGCGGGGGGGCTGTACAATGAGCAGTTCTTC
CASSLDQAGGLYNEQFF
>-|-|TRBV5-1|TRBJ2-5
TGCGCCAGCAGCCAAGACAGAGCCCAAGAGACCCAGTACTTC
CASSQDRAQETQYF
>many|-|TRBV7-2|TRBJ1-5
TGTGCCAGCAGCTTATATAGAGGAGGCCAGCCCCAGCATTTT
CASSLYRGGQPQHF
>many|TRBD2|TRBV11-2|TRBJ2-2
TGTGCCAGCAGCTCCGGACTAGCGGAAAACACCGGGGAGCTGTTTTTT
CASSSGLAENTGELFF
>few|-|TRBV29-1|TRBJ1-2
TGCAGCGCCCAAGTGGCCTCTCTTATCTCCTATGGCTACACCTTC
CSAQVASLISYGYTF
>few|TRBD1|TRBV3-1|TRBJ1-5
TGTGCCAGCAGCCGTGACAGGGTCAATCAGCCCCAGCATTTT
CASSRDRVNQPQHF
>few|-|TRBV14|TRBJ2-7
TGTGCCAGCAGCCAACCGGGGTACGAGCAGTACTTC
CASSQPGYEQYF
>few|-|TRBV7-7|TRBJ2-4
TGTGCTAGCAGCACGGAGGCGGGTAACATTCAGTACTTC
CASSTEAGNIQYF
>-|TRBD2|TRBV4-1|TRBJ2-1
TGCGCCAGCAGCCAAGTCGACGGGCTAGCGGGGGCTTATAGCCATGAGCAGTTCTTC
CASSQVDGLAGAYSHEQFF
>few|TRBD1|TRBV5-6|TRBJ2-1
TGTGCCAGCAGCTTGGGGCAGGGGGCCAATGAGCAGTTCTTC
CASSLGQGANEQFF